What follows is one T cell receptor (beta chain) and its context. Its specificity is not known. Using immunoSEQ multiplex PCR, the repertoire was profiled, and TCRdb retains in-frame clones only, with some absent. This table holds around 35,000 clones, roughly 77% found once. The data were obtained in a study of T cells in localized non-small cell lung cancer. General study points: Longer overall survival associated with higher blood T cell density; shorter survival with higher adjacent-lung clonality. The study detected a median roughly 50 of the top 100 tumor clones in adjacent lung. In uninvolved adjacent lung, T cell clonality reached its highest value, exceeding tumor. Heterogeneity is still possible, as just one tumor region was sequenced.

Deletions cut 5 bases from V and 11 bases from J, with 13 bases between. This CDR3 spans 12 amino acids. The V gene's germline CDR1 is SEHNR and CDR2 FQNEAQ (reference sequence). This chain links TRBV7-9 with TRBJ2-1, with D hard to call. The sequence derives from a male donor aged 60 or over with stage III squamous cell lung carcinoma. Material: peripheral blood, obtained before any cancer treatment. CDR3 coding DNA: TGTGCCAGCAGCCCCCCCGACCCGAAGCAGTTCTTC. The encoded protein is CASSPPDPKQFF.